Detailed here is one T cell receptor beta chain. The germline gives CDR1 SGHNT, CDR2 YENEEA. The CDR3 runs 16 residues. With 1 base clipped from V and 7 bases from J, the junction kept 5 bases outside the gene matches. These data are taken from a study of technical replicates of blood from a handful of donors. Method: immunoSEQ multiplex PCR; TCRdb's copy keeps in-frame clones and lacks some. Of almost 70,000 clones listed, about 90% are singletons. The sample taken for sequencing was T cells isolated from PBMCs. The chain couples TRBV11-3 to TRBJ2-2, with 11 bases matching TRBD2. The TCR originated in a human donor in good health. Here the CDR3 reads CASSLAGLAVGGELFF. As DNA, the CDR3 is TGTGCCAGCAGCTTAGCGGGACTAGCGGTAGGCGGGGAGCTGTTTTTT.